Listed below are T cell receptor beta chains from one sample, sequenced in a study of OX40 agonist ivuxolimab in advanced cancers. Produced via immunoSEQ multiplex PCR; TCRdb's table is partial and in-frame only. The sample lists approximately 49,000 clones, about 85% seen once, with about 20% in the top ten. Sequenced here: CD4+ or CD8+ T cells sorted from blood, sampled in a trial of the OX40 agonist ivuxolimab. The receptors come from an adult with an advanced solid tumor such as melanoma, head and neck, liver or kidney cancer. Each CDR3 is given with its conserved first and last residue. Each record gives: D gene, J gene, V gene, CDR3 protein. A D gene is named only where the DNA matches it firmly.

D gene: NA
J gene: TRBJ1-1
V gene: TRBV19
CDR3 protein: CASSPGTSNTEAFF

D gene: NA
J gene: TRBJ2-5
V gene: TRBV5-1
CDR3 protein: CASSLRDLRETQYF

D gene: NA
J gene: TRBJ1-1
V gene: TRBV5-5
CDR3 protein: CASSFDLNTEAFF

D gene: TRBD1
J gene: TRBJ1-2
V gene: TRBV10-2
CDR3 protein: CASRSDRGLRYGYTF

D gene: TRBD1
J gene: TRBJ1-1
V gene: TRBV28
CDR3 protein: CASSLYEGARGTNTEAFF

D gene: TRBD1
J gene: TRBJ1-5
V gene: TRBV28
CDR3 protein: CASSLRGQHQPQHF

D gene: TRBD1
J gene: TRBJ1-1
V gene: TRBV6-1
CDR3 protein: CASSLSEGANTEAFF

D gene: NA
J gene: TRBJ1-3
V gene: TRBV7-9
CDR3 protein: CASSYTSGGFRGNTIYF

D gene: NA
J gene: TRBJ1-6
V gene: TRBV12-5
CDR3 protein: CASGLNTDTRQSSYNSPLHF

D gene: TRBD1
J gene: TRBJ2-1
V gene: TRBV5-5
CDR3 protein: CASSPAGRGHLIEQFF

D gene: NA
J gene: TRBJ1-1
V gene: TRBV5-4
CDR3 protein: CASSRGPVSIGNTEAFF

D gene: NA
J gene: TRBJ1-5
V gene: TRBV27
CDR3 protein: CASSPLGGNQPQHF

D gene: NA
J gene: TRBJ1-6
V gene: TRBV7-3
CDR3 protein: CASSLTGPGNSPLHF

D gene: TRBD1
J gene: TRBJ1-4
V gene: TRBV5-6
CDR3 protein: CASSLDQGDRNEKLFF

D gene: TRBD1
J gene: TRBJ1-1
V gene: TRBV7-9
CDR3 protein: CASSLEVWGTDPEIVF

D gene: NA
J gene: TRBJ1-4
V gene: TRBV9
CDR3 protein: CASSVGNEEKLFF

D gene: TRBD2
J gene: TRBJ2-2
V gene: TRBV4-2
CDR3 protein: CASSQGVGSGGAHGELFF

D gene: NA
J gene: TRBJ1-4
V gene: TRBV30
CDR3 protein: CASRDRSNEKLFF

D gene: NA
J gene: TRBJ2-1
V gene: TRBV27
CDR3 protein: CASSFRGFSYNEQFF

D gene: NA
J gene: TRBJ2-2
V gene: TRBV13
CDR3 protein: CASSLGLFEATGELFF

D gene: NA
J gene: TRBJ1-4
V gene: TRBV19
CDR3 protein: CASSIEATNEKLFF

D gene: NA
J gene: TRBJ2-1
V gene: TRBV19
CDR3 protein: CASSIGVGRSSYNEQFF

D gene: NA
J gene: TRBJ2-2
V gene: TRBV21-1
CDR3 protein: CASNPGEGIPNTGELFF

D gene: NA
J gene: TRBJ1-5
V gene: TRBV28
CDR3 protein: CASSTPTGRDQYSNQPQHF

D gene: NA
J gene: TRBJ1-1
V gene: TRBV21-1
CDR3 protein: CASIKGSRTEAFF

D gene: NA
J gene: TRBJ1-2
V gene: TRBV28
CDR3 protein: CASSDSDYGYTF

D gene: TRBD2
J gene: TRBJ2-1
V gene: TRBV7-3
CDR3 protein: CASSSSGSYNEQFF

D gene: NA
J gene: TRBJ1-4
V gene: TRBV6-4
CDR3 protein: CASSEEGQVVNEKLFF

D gene: NA
J gene: TRBJ2-7
V gene: TRBV7-2
CDR3 protein: CASSWRTADSSYEQYF

D gene: NA
J gene: TRBJ2-5
V gene: TRBV28
CDR3 protein: CASSSTGTRGETQYF

D gene: NA
J gene: TRBJ1-4
V gene: TRBV4-3
CDR3 protein: CASSQTLGGTNEKLFF

D gene: TRBD1
J gene: TRBJ2-3
V gene: TRBV14
CDR3 protein: CASRDRAVDTQYF

D gene: TRBD1
J gene: TRBJ2-2
V gene: TRBV7-8
CDR3 protein: CASSLYFPWTGWRTGELFF

D gene: NA
J gene: TRBJ2-7
V gene: TRBV9
CDR3 protein: CASSHAGEQYF

D gene: NA
J gene: TRBJ2-2
V gene: TRBV29-1
CDR3 protein: CSVGRGIVDTGELFF

D gene: TRBD1
J gene: TRBJ2-7
V gene: TRBV2
CDR3 protein: CASSDGQASYEQYF

D gene: TRBD1
J gene: TRBJ1-3
V gene: TRBV4-3
CDR3 protein: CASSQGLDRATGNTIYF

D gene: NA
J gene: TRBJ1-5
V gene: TRBV5-1
CDR3 protein: CASSLIPTTEIGGQPQHF

D gene: TRBD1
J gene: TRBJ1-1
V gene: TRBV19
CDR3 protein: CASSIGRGPTEAFF

D gene: TRBD1
J gene: TRBJ2-7
V gene: TRBV7-6
CDR3 protein: CASSLATGGAYEQYF